This T cell receptor (beta chain) originates from a study of OX40 agonist ivuxolimab in advanced cancers. The length of the CDR3 is 14 residues. V was clipped by 5 bases and J by 1 base, with 10 bases between them. Germline lookup yields CDR1 SGHTA and CDR2 FQGNSA. The data were produced by immunoSEQ multiplex PCR, yet TCRdb's version contains in-frame clones alone and is incomplete. The sample holds about 61,000 clones, roughly 90% seen once. The sequenced sample was CD4+ or CD8+ T cells sorted from blood, obtained in a trial of the OX40 agonist ivuxolimab. The TCR originated in an adult with an advanced solid tumor such as melanoma, head and neck, liver or kidney cancer. The J gene is TRBJ2-3, the V gene TRBV7-2; no reliable D call. Written as DNA, the CDR3 is TGTGCCAGCAGCCCCGGACCACGCACAGATACGCAGTATTTT. It yields the protein CASSPGPRTDTQYF. Full variable domain (missing parts from reference TRBV7-2 and TRBJ2-3): GAGVSQSPSNKVTEKGKDVELRCDPISGHTALYWYRQSLGQGLEFLIYFQGNSAPDKSGLPSDRFSAERTGGSVSTLTIQRTQQEDSAVYLCASSPGPRTDTQYFGPGTRLTVL.